The clone carrying this T cell receptor beta chain was observed many times. What it binds is unknown. V gave up 10 bases and J gave up 6 bases; unmatched junction bases: 6. The CDR3 consists of 12 residues. CDR1 MNHNS and CDR2 SASEGT come from the germline V gene. This sample is drawn from a study of regulatory T cells in long-lasting Graves disease. Study summary: It was over 5 years of antithyroid drugs, with positive TSH receptor antibodies, that meant persistent Graves' disease. Study-wide findings and caveats: Favored usage of TRBV28, TRBJ1-2 and TRBJ2-5 was recorded in persistent disease. Sharing of public clonotypes was greater in persistent patients (about 3,000) than in new patients (about 970).

Stated time point: persistent/refractory GD, antithyroid drugs over 5 years with positive TRAb. There was RNA extracted from PBMCs, and the TCR library was made from it. An endocrinology department located in Xi'an, China, was where the patients came from. According to the study, TCR beta libraries were built with iRepertoire HTBI primers and CDR3-region Arm-PCR. TCRdb re-called the multiplex PCR reads with MiXCR, one entry per CDR3 protein. This sample has about 400,000 distinct CDR3 sequences, with roughly 20% found just once. The chain uses TRBV6-1 and TRBJ2-7; TRBD1 matches at 10 bases. The clonotype comes from a female donor with Graves disease. The source material was peripheral blood mononuclear cells (PBMCs), sampled when the disease was refractory, from a patient treated with antithyroid drugs. CDR3 nucleotides: TGTGCCACCGTTAGGGACAGGGGCGAGCAGTACTTC. Translation: CATVRDRGEQYF.